This entry describes one T cell receptor (beta chain). Measured with immunoSEQ multiplex PCR; TCRdb has only the in-frame clones, and not every one. The data contain approximately 270,000 clones, 80% to 90% of them seen just once; the ten biggest clones take up 4.3%. This sample was taken from a study of blood T cell repertoires in COVID-19. Study-level information: Material from acute and convalescent COVID-19 was sourced from the United States, Italy and Spain.

Which cohort a participant joined came from the clinical history participants gave. Trimming cost V 6 bases and J 8 bases, with 8 bases left between them. The germline gives CDR1 SEHNR, CDR2 FQNEAQ (reference sequence). CDR3 size: 11 residues. The V call is TRBV7-9, the J call TRBJ2-1, with a possible D match to TRBD2 (5 bases). The material sequenced was PBMCs or T cells enriched from blood (not recorded which). This receptor was identified in a woman aged 25 to 45 who had recovered from COVID-19. In DNA form, the CDR3 reads TGTGCCAGCAGGGCGGGCTATGAGCAGTTCTTC. It yields the protein CASRAGYEQFF. Full variable domain (outside the CDR3, taken from reference TRBV7-9 and TRBJ2-1): DTGVSQNPRHKITKRGQNVTFRCDPISEHNRLYWYRQTLGQGPEFLTYFQNEAQLEKSRLLSDRFSAERPKGSFSTLEIQRTEQGDSAMYLCASRAGYEQFFGPGTRLTVL.